Listed here are 32 T cell receptor beta chains from one sample, sequenced in a study of T cell responses to AZD1222 COVID-19 vaccine. Assay used: immunoSEQ multiplex PCR; TCRdb lists only in-frame clones, some missing. The table lists about 120,000 clones, more than 70% of them singletons. Sequenced material: peripheral blood, taken 28 days after the second AZD1222 dose. All receptors come from an adult who received the AZD1222 COVID-19 vaccine.

The chain uses TRBV19 and TRBJ1-5; 10 bases match TRBD1. This CDR3 spans 15 amino acids. Germline V gene data show CDR1 as LNHDA and CDR2 as SQIVND (reference sequence). V lost 4 bases to trimming and J lost 6 bases; unmatched junction nucleotides: 6. The CDR3 nucleotides read TGTGCCAGTAGTACGACAGGGGGCGGTTTTCAGCCCCAGCATTTT. Its protein product is CASSTTGGGFQPQHF.

Only a few counts were recorded for this clone. This rearrangement joins TRBV5-5 to TRBJ2-7; TRBD1 matches 11 bases. The junction had 15 bases not matched to a gene; V was cut back by 4 bases and J by 3 bases. The CDR3 length is 18 residues. Germline CDR1 is SGHKS and CDR2 is YYEKEE (reference sequence). The CDR3 DNA reads TGTGCCAGCAGCACCGGCCTCGGACAGGGGGCGGCTGGCTACGAGCAGTACTTC. It is translated as CASSTGLGQGAAGYEQYF. Drawing the rest from reference TRBV5-5 and TRBJ2-7, the complete variable domain is DAGVTQSPTHLIKTRGQQVTLRCSPISGHKSVSWYQQVLGQGPQFIFQYYEKEERGRGNFPDRFSARQFPNYSSELNVNALLLGDSALYLCASSTGLGQGAAGYEQYFGPGTRLTVT.

The chain links TRBV5-1 to TRBJ2-7; possibly TRBD2 for D (5 bases). CDR3 size: 16 residues. CDR1 is SGHRS and CDR2 is YFSETQ in the germline V gene. Trimming took off 4 bases at V and 3 bases at J, with 20 bases between the two ends. CDR3 sequence reads: CASSDGLAIFGYEQYF. CDR3 nucleotides: TGCGCCAGCAGCGACGGTCTAGCCATTTTCGGCTACGAGCAGTACTTC.

The V call is TRBV4-3, the J call TRBJ1-2; tentative D call: TRBD1 (6 bases). Germline CDR1 LGHNA, CDR2 YSLEER. V lost 0 bases and J 0 bases, leaving 14 bases between the germline ends. The CDR3 loop spans 17 amino acids. The CDR3 protein is CASSQDRWTAANYGYTF. CDR3 DNA sequence: TGCGCCAGCAGCCAAGATAGGTGGACAGCCGCTAACTATGGCTACACCTTC.

The rearrangement links TRBV28 to TRBJ2-7; D may be TRBD1 or TRBD2 (5 bases each). Trimming took 5 bases from V and 2 from J, leaving 13 bases between them. The CDR3 covers 14 residues. CDR1 and CDR2 from the germline V gene are MDHEN and SYDVKM. This CDR3 is CASSARDRPYEQYF. The CDR3 DNA follows: TGTGCCAGCAGTGCACGGGACCGGCCCTACGAGCAGTACTTC. The variable domain in full, completed from reference TRBV28 and TRBJ2-7, reads DVKVTQSSRYLVKRTGEKVFLECVQDMDHENMFWYRQDPGLGLRLIYFSYDVKMKEKGDIPEGYSVSREKKERFSLILESASTNQTSMYLCASSARDRPYEQYFGPGTRLTVT.

The chain couples TRBV11-2 to TRBJ2-5, with 9 bases that match TRBD1. Germline-derived CDR1 and CDR2 are SGHAT and FQNNGV. The length of the CDR3 is 15 residues. J lost 6 bases, V lost 1 base, and 6 bases had no gene match. CDR3 amino acids: CASSLARDRVQTQYF. The CDR3 DNA follows: TGTGCCAGCAGCTTAGCCCGGGACAGGGTCCAGACCCAGTACTTC.

The sample holds a few counts of this clone. The chain joins TRBV3-1 (or the pseudogene TRBV3-2) to TRBJ2-1; possible D gene TRBD2, 6 bases. The CDR3 length is 16 residues. V lost 4 bases and J lost 9, with 22 bases in between. Germline-derived CDR1 and CDR2 are LGHDT and YNNKEL (reference sequence). The CDR3 DNA is TGTGCCAGCAGCCTATTCCGGGACTTCAACTTTCTTGAGCAGTTCTTC. Translated, it gives CASSLFRDFNFLEQFF.

The V call is TRBV5-5, the J call TRBJ2-7; TRBD2 is a possible D gene (5 bases). In germline, CDR1 is SGHKS, CDR2 YYEKEE (reference sequence). V was cut by 0 bases and J by 7 bases, with 11 bases left in between. The CDR3 sequence is 13 residues long. DNA of the CDR3: TGTGCCAGCAGCTTGGCCGGGGTAGGGGAGCAGTACTTC. Translation gives CASSLAGVGEQYF.

The CDR3 protein is CASSKPGQGMEEKLFF. The DNA of the CDR3 is TGTGCCAGCAGTAAGCCGGGACAGGGGATGGAAGAAAAACTGTTTTTT. The gene calls are TRBV6-2 or TRBV6-3 and TRBJ1-4; 10 nucleotides agree with TRBD1. This CDR3 spans 16 amino acids. The ends lost 5 bases at V and 8 bases at J; junction bases unmatched: 11. The germline V gene encodes CDR1 MNHEY and CDR2 SVGEGT.

This clone was detected once. The same CDR3 is also encoded by other DNA sequences in this sample. This chain connects TRBV10-1 to TRBJ1-1; D is unclear. V lost 3 bases to trimming and J lost 1 base, with 9 bases between them. The V gene's germline CDR1 is WNHNN and CDR2 SYGVQD (reference sequence). CDR3 length equals 14 residues. In DNA form, the CDR3 reads TGCGCCAGCAGTGATGGTTCGGGGAACACTGAAGCTTTCTTT. Amino acids: CASSDGSGNTEAFF.

The chain employs TRBV21-1 and TRBJ2-1; the tabulated D call, TRBD2, remains unverified against the DNA. TRBV21-1 is a documented pseudogene. This CDR3 is built from 17 residues. CDR3: CASSRPGGGGEYNEQFF. The CDR3 bases are TGTGCCAGCAGCAGACCTGGGGGTGGAGGGGAATACAATGAGCAGTTCTTC.

The V gene is TRBV11-2, the J gene TRBJ2-2, with D perhaps matching TRBD1 (5 bases). The CDR3 is 17 amino acids. Per germline, CDR1 SGHAT and CDR2 FQNNGV. With 1 base removed from V and 6 bases from J, the gap between germline ends came to 18 bases. As DNA, the CDR3 is TGTGCCAGCAGCTTAGGGCTGCAGGGTAGGGTAGCCGGGGAGCTGTTTTTT. Amino acid sequence: CASSLGLQGRVAGELFF.

This sequence joins TRBV6-6 and TRBJ2-1; unclear D gene. Germline V CDR1 and CDR2: MNHNY, SVGAGI (reference sequence). The CDR3 totals 11 residues. Deletions cut 7 bases from V and 4 bases from J, with 5 bases between. The CDR3, as DNA: TGTGCCAGCATGGTATACAATGAGCAGTTCTTC. Encoded protein: CASMVYNEQFF.

The V call is TRBV5-5, the J call TRBJ1-4; 10 bases map to TRBD1. With 4 bases clipped from V and 7 bases from J, the junction kept 4 bases outside the gene matches. The length of the CDR3 is 14 residues. The germline CDR1 and CDR2 sequences are SGHKS and YYEKEE (reference sequence). The CDR3 DNA reads as TGTGCCAGCAGCGGGACAGGGGATCCTGAAAAACTGTTTTTT. It codes for CASSGTGDPEKLFF.

CDR3: CASSPRGSTDTQYF. As DNA, the CDR3 is TGCGCCAGCAGCCCCAGGGGTTCCACAGATACGCAGTATTTT. The chain combines TRBV5-1 with TRBJ2-3, with TRBD1 as a possible D gene (6 bases). Germline lookup yields CDR1 SGHRS and CDR2 YFSETQ. The CDR3 has 14 amino acids. V shed 4 bases and J shed 2 bases, with 11 bases lying between them.

The chain combines TRBV7-9 with TRBJ2-3; 7 nucleotides align to TRBD2. Germline CDR1 reads SEHNR; CDR2 reads FQNEAQ (reference sequence). V was clipped by 5 bases and J by 3 bases; unmatched bases: 2. This CDR3 is built from 13 residues. This CDR3 is CASSGDYTDTQYF. CDR3 bases: TGTGCCAGCAGCGGGGACTATACAGATACGCAGTATTTT.

V gene TRBV12-3 or TRBV12-4 combines with J gene TRBJ1-2; D ambiguous. Trimming left V 3 bases short and J 8 bases short, with 13 bases between. The CDR3 is 13 residues long. The CDR3 is CASSFGRSGGYTF. The CDR3 DNA is TGTGCCAGCAGTTTCGGACGGTCGGGAGGCTACACCTTC.

This chain uses TRBV6-5 with TRBJ2-7, with TRBD2 identical over 8 bases. This CDR3 has 15 amino acids. Germline CDR1 and CDR2: MNHEY and SVGAGI. V lost 1 base, J lost 4 bases, and 6 bases stayed unmatched. For the CDR3, the DNA is TGTGCCAGCAGTTACTTGCACGGCGGGGGGTACGAGCAGTACTTC. Amino acid sequence: CASSYLHGGGYEQYF.

The chain joins TRBV5-6 to TRBJ2-7; the D call may be TRBD1 or TRBD2 (5 bases each). CDR1 is SGHDT, CDR2 YYEEEE, per germline. The CDR3 totals 13 residues. Trimming shortened V by 3 bases and J by 7 bases, and 14 bases separated the two germline ends. CDR3 loop: CASSSGASGEQYF. The CDR3 bases are TGTGCCAGCAGCTCCGGGGCCTCGGGGGAGCAGTACTTC.

This clone was counted a single time. The chain is built from TRBV5-6 and TRBJ1-6; TRBD1 agrees at 8 bases. Germline V gene data show CDR1 as SGHDT and CDR2 as YYEEEE. The CDR3 is made up of 16 amino acids. Losses at the gene ends were 0 bases for V and 10 bases for J; bases not matched to a gene: 9. The CDR3 DNA is TGTGCCAGCAGCTTGGGCGTCAGAACAGGGGGGTCACCCCTCCACTTT. Its protein is CASSLGVRTGGSPLHF. The full variable domain, in which reference TRBV5-6 and TRBJ1-6 provide the parts outside the CDR3, is DAGVTQSPTHLIKTRGQQVTLRCSPKSGHDTVSWYQQALGQGPQFIFQYYEEEERQRGNFPDRFSGHQFPNYSSELNVNALLLGDSALYLCASSLGVRTGGSPLHFGNGTRLTVT.

This chain joins TRBV10-3 and TRBJ1-3; no clear D gene. V shed 0 bases and J shed 0 bases, with 9 bases lying between them. The CDR3 runs to 16 residues. CDR1 and CDR2 (germline): ENHRY, SYGVKD. In nucleotides, the CDR3 is TGTGCCATCAGTGAGTCTTCAGTGAGCTCTGGAAACACCATATATTTT. Protein sequence: CAISESSVSSGNTIYF.

The chain has TRBV21-1 and TRBJ1-2. TRBV21-1 is tagged as a pseudogene. This CDR3 spans 16 amino acids. The CDR3 nucleotides read TGTGCCAGCAGCAGCTTTCTTCAGGGGGGGAACTATGGCTACACCTTC. It specifies CASSSFLQGGNYGYTF.

The rearrangement uses TRBV6-5 and TRBJ1-2, with D tentatively TRBD1 (6 bases). The CDR3 extends over 13 amino acids. Germline-derived CDR1 and CDR2 are MNHEY and SVGAGI. Trimming pared 8 bases from V and 8 bases from J, leaving 18 bases between. The CDR3 spells CASGPWGLEGYTF. DNA of the CDR3: TGTGCCAGCGGTCCGTGGGGGCTCGAAGGCTACACCTTC.

This chain connects TRBV7-2 to TRBJ1-1; D is perhaps TRBD1 (6 bases). The V gene's germline CDR1 is SGHTA and CDR2 FQGNSA. With 4 bases removed from V and 3 bases from J, the gap between germline ends came to 15 bases. The CDR3 runs to 15 residues. The CDR3 sequence is CASSSPTGLDTEAFF. In nucleotides, the CDR3 is TGTGCCAGCAGCTCTCCGACAGGTCTAGACACTGAAGCTTTCTTT.

The chain combines TRBV7-9 with TRBJ2-7, with TRBD1 identical over 9 bases. Germline V gene data show CDR1 as SEHNR and CDR2 as FQNEAQ (reference sequence). The J segment lost 3 bases and the V segment lost 2 bases, leaving 5 bases of the junction unmatched. The CDR3 has 15 amino acids. The CDR3 nucleotides read TGTGCCAGCAGCTTAACCCGGACAGGGGTCTACGAGCAGTACTTC. Its protein product is CASSLTRTGVYEQYF.

This rearrangement joins TRBV6-4 to TRBJ2-3; the D is unclear. Trimming removed 2 bases at V and 4 bases at J, with 13 bases between. The CDR3 is 15 residues long. Germline assignment: CDR1 MRHNA and CDR2 SNTAGT. The CDR3 here is CASSDGRDGADTQYF. The CDR3, as DNA: TGTGCCAGCAGTGACGGAAGGGATGGGGCAGATACGCAGTATTTT.

The chain joins TRBV7-3 to TRBJ2-2; perhaps D is TRBD1 or TRBD2 (5 bases each). The V end was cut by 0 bases, the J end by 7 bases, with 15 bases between. Germline V CDR1 and CDR2: SGHTA, FQGTGA. The CDR3 runs 16 residues. The CDR3 coding sequence is TGTGCCAGCAGCTTAACGGGGGTTAGCAGCCACGGGGAGCTGTTTTTT. Translated, it gives CASSLTGVSSHGELFF.

The J gene is TRBJ1-4, the V gene TRBV19; TRBD1 agrees at 12 bases. The CDR3 is 15 residues long. The germline CDR1 and CDR2 sequences are LNHDA and SQIVND (reference sequence). V lost 6 bases, J lost 6 bases, and 5 bases stayed unmatched. The CDR3 loop reads CASSPGQGAYEKLFF. Here the CDR3 DNA reads TGTGCCAGTAGCCCGGGACAGGGGGCGTATGAAAAACTGTTTTTT.

This chain connects TRBV6-5 to TRBJ1-2, with D perhaps TRBD1 (6 bases). The V gene's germline CDR1 is MNHEY and CDR2 SVGAGI. V was shortened by 0 bases and J by 6 bases, with 14 bases between the two germline ends. This CDR3 is 15 amino acids long. CDR3: CASSYSTGGLDGYTF. CDR3 in DNA: TGTGCCAGCAGTTACTCGACTGGGGGGCTCGATGGCTACACCTTC.

J is TRBJ2-3 and V is TRBV10-3, with 14 bases fitting TRBD2. Trimming took 6 bases from V and 2 from J; bases not matched to a gene: 4. There are 16 residues in the CDR3. The V gene's germline CDR1 is ENHRY and CDR2 SYGVKD. CDR3 region: CAIRGTSGGLTDTQYF. CDR3 in DNA: TGTGCCATCAGGGGGACTAGCGGGGGCCTCACAGATACGCAGTATTTT.

The chain carries TRBV27 and TRBJ1-2; D remains unclear. The CDR3 spans 13 residues. Germline V CDR1 and CDR2: MNHEY, SMNVEV (reference sequence). The germline V and J ends were trimmed by 6 bases and 2 bases, with 10 bases remaining between them. CDR3 nucleotides: TGTGCCAGCAGAGCCGGGTCAAACTATGGCTACACCTTC. Translation: CASRAGSNYGYTF.

This clone showed up just once. V and J are TRBV24-1 and TRBJ1-1; no definite D call. The CDR3 length is 13 residues. The V gene's germline CDR1 is KGHDR and CDR2 SFDVKD. Trimming removed 3 bases from V and 1 base from J, with 5 bases in between. This CDR3 reads CATSDQWNTEAFF. Written as DNA, the CDR3 is TGTGCCACCAGTGATCAGTGGAACACTGAAGCTTTCTTT.